These 9 T cell receptor beta chains came from one sample sequenced in a study of blood T cell repertoires in COVID-19. Only in-frame clones appear in the TCRdb table, and some are missing; sequencing was by immunoSEQ multiplex PCR. The data show 50,000 to 75,000 clones, over 85% seen once. Sequenced material: peripheral blood. The receptors were gathered from an older man with active COVID-19.

This chain links TRBV6-4 with TRBJ1-5; D not certain. Trimming removed 3 bases at V and 0 bases at J, with 6 bases between. Germline V gives CDR1 MRHNA, CDR2 SNTAGT. CDR3 length: 14 amino acids. CDR3 in amino acids: CASSEQYSNQPQHF. CDR3 coding DNA: TGTGCCAGCAGTGAGCAGTATAGCAATCAGCCCCAGCATTTT.

CDR3 in amino acids: CASSTPSSGNTIYF. The CDR3 nucleotides are TGTGCCAGTAGTACCCCGAGCTCTGGAAACACCATATATTTT. The chain uses TRBV19 and TRBJ1-3; D is undetermined. Trimming shortened V by 4 bases and J by 0 bases, and 7 bases separated the two germline ends. Germline V gene sequence: CDR1 LNHDA, CDR2 SQIVND (reference sequence). The CDR3 is made up of 14 amino acids.

The genes are TRBV3-1 (or the pseudogene TRBV3-2) and TRBJ1-3; D is unresolved. V shed 5 bases and J shed 4 bases, with 12 bases lying between them. The CDR3 runs to 14 residues. CDR1 and CDR2 (germline): LGHDT, YNNKEL (reference sequence). CDR3 protein: CASSGVAEGNTIYF. In nucleotides, the CDR3 is TGTGCCAGCAGCGGCGTGGCGGAGGGAAACACCATATATTTT.

This clone was seen a handful of times. The chain links TRBV28 to TRBJ2-1; the D gene is possibly TRBD1 (5 bases). Trimming took off 3 bases at V and 4 bases at J, with 19 bases between the two ends. The germline V gene has CDR1 MDHEN and CDR2 SYDVKM. This CDR3 is built from 17 residues. This CDR3 is CASSLVSQEGYYNEQFF. In DNA form, the CDR3 reads TGTGCCAGCAGTTTGGTTTCACAGGAAGGGTATTACAATGAGCAGTTCTTC. The variable domain in full, completed from reference TRBV28 and TRBJ2-1, reads DVKVTQSSRYLVKRTGEKVFLECVQDMDHENMFWYRQDPGLGLRLIYFSYDVKMKEKGDIPEGYSVSREKKERFSLILESASTNQTSMYLCASSLVSQEGYYNEQFFGPGTRLTVL.

This clone showed up just once. This chain links TRBV5-5 with TRBJ1-2; 8 nucleotides line up with TRBD1. The CDR3 loop spans 15 amino acids. The ends lost 4 bases at V and 2 bases at J; junction bases unmatched: 7. The germline V gene encodes CDR1 SGHKS and CDR2 YYEKEE (reference sequence). DNA of the CDR3: TGTGCCAGCAGCCAGGGGACAGGCGGAAACTATGGCTACACCTTC. Protein product: CASSQGTGGNYGYTF.

The chain is built from TRBV4-3 and TRBJ2-3, with D hard to call. The CDR3 is 14 amino acids. Trimming stripped 0 bases from V and 7 bases from J, with 11 bases between. CDR1 and CDR2 from the germline V gene are LGHNA and YSLEER. CDR3 DNA sequence: TGCGCCAGCAGCCAAGATATCGATAGAAATACGCAGTATTTT. It is translated as CASSQDIDRNTQYF.

DNA for the CDR3: TGTGCCAGCAGCCATTGCACAGGTCCAAGTAGAATAGGTGCTCGTATCCGCAATCAGCCCCAGCATTTT. Translating gives CASSHCTGPSRIGARIRNQPQHF. The chain has TRBV3-1 (or the pseudogene TRBV3-2) and TRBJ1-5, with TRBD1 as a possible D gene (5 bases). The germline CDR1 and CDR2 sequences are LGHDT and YNNKEL (reference sequence). CDR3 size: 23 residues. V lost 3 bases and J 2 bases, leaving 35 bases between the germline ends.

The chain uses TRBV5-1 and TRBJ2-1; D is perhaps TRBD1 (6 bases). Germline loops: CDR1 SGHRS, CDR2 YFSETQ. V lost 3 bases and J lost 8, with 21 bases in between. The CDR3 length is 16 residues. The CDR3 spells CASSSPDRYNSYEQFF. The CDR3 DNA follows: TGCGCCAGCAGCTCACCGGACAGATACAATAGCTATGAGCAGTTCTTC.

The V and J genes are TRBV2 and TRBJ1-6; 7 bases match TRBD1. The length of the CDR3 is 15 residues. Germline V gene sequence: CDR1 SNHLY, CDR2 FYNNEI. J gave up 8 bases and V 2 bases, and 6 bases lay outside the gene matches. CDR3 amino acids: CASSERGQSDSPLHF. As DNA, the CDR3 is TGTGCCAGCAGTGAACGGGGACAGTCAGATTCACCCCTCCACTTT. The whole variable domain, filled in from reference TRBV2 and TRBJ1-6, reads EPEVTQTPSHQVTQMGQEVILRCVPISNHLYFYWYRQILGQKVEFLVSFYNNEISEKSEIFDDQFSVERPDGSNFTLKIRSTKLEDSAMYFCASSERGQSDSPLHFGNGTRLTVT.